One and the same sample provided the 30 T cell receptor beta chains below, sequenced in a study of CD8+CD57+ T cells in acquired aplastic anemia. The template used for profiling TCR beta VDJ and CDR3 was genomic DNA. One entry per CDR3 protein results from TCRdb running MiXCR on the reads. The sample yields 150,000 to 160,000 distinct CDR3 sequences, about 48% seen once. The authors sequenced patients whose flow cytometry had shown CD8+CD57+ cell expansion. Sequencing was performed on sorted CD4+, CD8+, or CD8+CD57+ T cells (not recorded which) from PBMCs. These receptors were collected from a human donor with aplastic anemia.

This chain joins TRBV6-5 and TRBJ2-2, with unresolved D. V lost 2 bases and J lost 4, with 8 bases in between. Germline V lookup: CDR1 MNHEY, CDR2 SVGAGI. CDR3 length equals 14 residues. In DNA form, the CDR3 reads TGTGCCAGCAGTTACAGTCAAACCACCGGGGAGCTGTTTTTT. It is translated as CASSYSQTTGELFF.

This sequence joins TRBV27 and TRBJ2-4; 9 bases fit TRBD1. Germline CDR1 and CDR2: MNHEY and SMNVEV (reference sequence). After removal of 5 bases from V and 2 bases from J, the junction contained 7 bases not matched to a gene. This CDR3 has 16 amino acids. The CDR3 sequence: CASSTRQGGTKNIQYF. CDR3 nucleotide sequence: TGTGCCAGCAGTACCCGACAGGGGGGAACCAAAAACATTCAGTACTTC.

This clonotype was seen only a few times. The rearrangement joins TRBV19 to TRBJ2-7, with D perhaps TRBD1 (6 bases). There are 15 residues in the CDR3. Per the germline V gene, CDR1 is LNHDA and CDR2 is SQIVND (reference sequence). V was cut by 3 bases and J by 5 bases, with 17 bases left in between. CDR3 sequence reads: CASSIAGRGIDEQYF. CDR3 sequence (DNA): TGTGCCAGTAGTATCGCAGGTAGGGGGATCGACGAGCAGTACTTC. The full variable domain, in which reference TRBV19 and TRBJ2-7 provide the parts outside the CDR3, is DGGITQSPKYLFRKEGQNVTLSCEQNLNHDAMYWYRQDPGQGLRLIYYSQIVNDFQKGDIAEGYSVSREKKESFPLTVTSAQKNPTAFYLCASSIAGRGIDEQYFGPGTRLTVT.

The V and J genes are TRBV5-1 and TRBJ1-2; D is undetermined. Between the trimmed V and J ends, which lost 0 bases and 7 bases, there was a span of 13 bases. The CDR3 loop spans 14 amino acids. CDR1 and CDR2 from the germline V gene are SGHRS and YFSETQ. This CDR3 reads CASSLGLGLGGYTF. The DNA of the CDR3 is TGCGCCAGCAGCTTGGGATTGGGGTTGGGTGGCTACACCTTC.

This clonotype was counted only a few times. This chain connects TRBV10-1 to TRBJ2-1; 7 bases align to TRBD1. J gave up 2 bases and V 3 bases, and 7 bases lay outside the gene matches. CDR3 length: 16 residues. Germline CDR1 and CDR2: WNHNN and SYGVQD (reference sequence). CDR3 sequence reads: CASSEGSGQAYNEQFF. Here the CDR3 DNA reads TGCGCCAGCAGTGAAGGTTCAGGACAGGCCTACAATGAGCAGTTCTTC.

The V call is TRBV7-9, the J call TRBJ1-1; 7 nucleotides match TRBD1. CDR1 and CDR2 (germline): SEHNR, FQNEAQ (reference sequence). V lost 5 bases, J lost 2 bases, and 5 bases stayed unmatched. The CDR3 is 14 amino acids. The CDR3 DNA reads TGTGCCAGCAGCCAAGGGGGCAGTAACACTGAAGCTTTCTTT. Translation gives CASSQGGSNTEAFF.

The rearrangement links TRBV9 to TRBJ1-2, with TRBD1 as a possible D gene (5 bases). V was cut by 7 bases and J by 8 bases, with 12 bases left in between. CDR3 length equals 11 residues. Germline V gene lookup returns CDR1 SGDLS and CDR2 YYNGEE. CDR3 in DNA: TGTGCCAGCGGGGCAGGGCCCGGCTACACCTTC. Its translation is CASGAGPGYTF.

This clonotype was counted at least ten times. CDR3 protein: CASSLEVDRAGYEQYF. The CDR3 nucleotides read TGTGCCAGCAGCTTAGAAGTTGACAGGGCCGGGTACGAGCAGTACTTC. The rearrangement links TRBV7-6 to TRBJ2-7; the match to TRBD1 covers 7 bases. This CDR3 spans 16 amino acids. Germline CDR1 and CDR2: SGHVS and FNYEAQ. The ends lost 1 base at V and 4 bases at J; junction bases unmatched: 10.

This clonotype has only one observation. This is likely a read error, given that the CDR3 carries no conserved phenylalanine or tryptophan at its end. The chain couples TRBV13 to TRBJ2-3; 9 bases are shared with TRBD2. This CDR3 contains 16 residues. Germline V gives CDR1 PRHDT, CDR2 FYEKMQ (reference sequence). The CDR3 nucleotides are TGTGCCAGCAGCCCGCCTGGCGGGGGGGCAGGAGATATGCAGTATTCT. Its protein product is CASSPPGGGAGDMQYS.

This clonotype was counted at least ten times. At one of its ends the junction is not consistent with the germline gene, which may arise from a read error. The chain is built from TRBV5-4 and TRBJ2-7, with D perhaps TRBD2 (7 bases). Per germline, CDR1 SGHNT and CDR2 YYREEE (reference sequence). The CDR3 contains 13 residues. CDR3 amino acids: CASTLRGGGEQYF. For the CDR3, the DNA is TGTGCCAGCACCTTGAGGGGAGGGGGCGAGCAGTACTTC. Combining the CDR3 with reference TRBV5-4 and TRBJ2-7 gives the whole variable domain ETGVTQSPTHLIKTRGQQVTLRCSSQSGHNTVSWYQQALGQGPQFIFQYYREEENGRGNFPPRFSGLQFPNYSSELNVNALELDDSALYLCASTLRGGGEQYFGPGTRLTVT.

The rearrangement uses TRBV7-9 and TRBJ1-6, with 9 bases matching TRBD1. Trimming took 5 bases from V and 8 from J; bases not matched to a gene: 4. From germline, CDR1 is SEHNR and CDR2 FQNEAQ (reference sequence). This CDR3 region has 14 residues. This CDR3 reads CASSTGTGYSPLHF. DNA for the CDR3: TGTGCCAGCAGCACCGGGACAGGGTATTCACCCCTCCACTTT.

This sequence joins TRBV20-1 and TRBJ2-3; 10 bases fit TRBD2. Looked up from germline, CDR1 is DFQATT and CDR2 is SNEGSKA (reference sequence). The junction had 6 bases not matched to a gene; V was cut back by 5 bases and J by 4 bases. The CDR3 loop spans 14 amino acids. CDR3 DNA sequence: TGCAGTGCTCCTGGAGCGGGGGGGCCAGATACGCAGTATTTT. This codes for CSAPGAGGPDTQYF.

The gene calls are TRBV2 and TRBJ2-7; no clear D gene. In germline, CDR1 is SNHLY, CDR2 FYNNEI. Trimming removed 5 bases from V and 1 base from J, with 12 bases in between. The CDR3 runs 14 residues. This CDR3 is CASSPDTNSYEQYF. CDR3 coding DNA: TGTGCCAGCAGTCCTGACACAAATTCCTACGAGCAGTACTTC.

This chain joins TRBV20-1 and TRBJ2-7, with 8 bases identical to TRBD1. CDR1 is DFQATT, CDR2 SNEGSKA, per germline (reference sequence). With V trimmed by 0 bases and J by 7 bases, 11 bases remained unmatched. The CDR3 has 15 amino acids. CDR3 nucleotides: TGCAGTGCTAGAGATCAGAGGACAGGGACTGAAGAGCAGTACTTC. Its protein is CSARDQRTGTEEQYF.

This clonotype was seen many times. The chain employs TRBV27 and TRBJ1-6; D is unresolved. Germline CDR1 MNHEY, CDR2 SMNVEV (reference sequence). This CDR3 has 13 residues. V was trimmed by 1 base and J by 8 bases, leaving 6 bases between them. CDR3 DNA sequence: TGTGCCAGCAGTTTATACAAGGATTCACCCCTCCACTTT. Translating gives CASSLYKDSPLHF.

CDR3 in amino acids: CSASSSSAPHNEQFF. The CDR3 DNA sequence: TGCAGTGCCAGCAGCTCCTCAGCGCCCCACAATGAGCAGTTCTTC. The chain recombines TRBV20-1 with TRBJ2-1; D is uncertain. The CDR3 runs to 15 residues. Germline V gene lookup returns CDR1 DFQATT and CDR2 SNEGSKA (reference sequence). Trimming cost V 6 bases and J 5 bases, with 20 bases left between them.

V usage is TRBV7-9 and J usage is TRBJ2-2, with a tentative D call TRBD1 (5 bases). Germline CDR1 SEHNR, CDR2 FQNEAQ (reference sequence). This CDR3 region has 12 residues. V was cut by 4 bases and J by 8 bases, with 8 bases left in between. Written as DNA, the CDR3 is TGTGCCAGCAGCTCAGGGCGAGGGGAGCTGTTTTTT. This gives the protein CASSSGRGELFF.

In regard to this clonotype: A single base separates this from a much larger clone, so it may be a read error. The CDR3 protein is CASREAGGYAF. The CDR3 nucleotides are TGTGCCAGTCGCGAGGCGGGTGGCTACGCCTTC. The chain combines TRBV6-6 with TRBJ1-2, with D unclear. The CDR3 loop spans 11 amino acids. Germline lookup yields CDR1 MNHNY and CDR2 SVGAGI (reference sequence).

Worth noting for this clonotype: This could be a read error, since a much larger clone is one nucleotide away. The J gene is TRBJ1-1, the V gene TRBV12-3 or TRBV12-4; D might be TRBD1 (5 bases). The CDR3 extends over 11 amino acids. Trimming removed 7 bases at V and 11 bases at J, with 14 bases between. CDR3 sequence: CASKEGSRAFF. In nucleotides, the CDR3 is TGTGCCAGCAAGGAGGGGTCCCGGGCTTTCTTT.

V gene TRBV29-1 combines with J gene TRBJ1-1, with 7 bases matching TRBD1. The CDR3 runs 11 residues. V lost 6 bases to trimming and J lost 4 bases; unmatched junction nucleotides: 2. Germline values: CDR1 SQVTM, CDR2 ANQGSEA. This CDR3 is CSVRDSTEAFF. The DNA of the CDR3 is TGCAGCGTCAGGGACAGCACTGAAGCTTTCTTT.

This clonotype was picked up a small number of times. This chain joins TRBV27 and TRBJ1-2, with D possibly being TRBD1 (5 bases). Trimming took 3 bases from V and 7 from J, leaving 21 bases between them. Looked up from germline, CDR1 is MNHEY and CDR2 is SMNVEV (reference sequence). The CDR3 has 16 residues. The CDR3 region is CASSFSSGFAFSGYTF. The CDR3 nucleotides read TGTGCCAGCAGTTTCAGTTCAGGGTTCGCGTTTTCTGGCTACACCTTC.

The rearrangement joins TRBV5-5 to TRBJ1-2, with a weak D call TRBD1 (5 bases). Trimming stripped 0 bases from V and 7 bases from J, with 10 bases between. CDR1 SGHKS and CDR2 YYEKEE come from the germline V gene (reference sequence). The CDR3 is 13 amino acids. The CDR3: CASSLGGDPGYTF. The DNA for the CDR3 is TGTGCCAGCAGCTTGGGGGGGGATCCTGGCTACACCTTC. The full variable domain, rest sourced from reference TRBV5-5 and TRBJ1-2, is DAGVTQSPTHLIKTRGQQVTLRCSPISGHKSVSWYQQVLGQGPQFIFQYYEKEERGRGNFPDRFSARQFPNYSSELNVNALLLGDSALYLCASSLGGDPGYTFGSGTRLTVV.

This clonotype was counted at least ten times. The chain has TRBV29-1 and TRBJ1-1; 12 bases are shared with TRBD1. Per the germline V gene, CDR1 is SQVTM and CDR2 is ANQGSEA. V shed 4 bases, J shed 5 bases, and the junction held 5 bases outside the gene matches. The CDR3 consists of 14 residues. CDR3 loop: CSVGGDRGLTEAFF. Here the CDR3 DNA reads TGCAGCGTTGGGGGGGACAGGGGGCTGACTGAAGCTTTCTTT.

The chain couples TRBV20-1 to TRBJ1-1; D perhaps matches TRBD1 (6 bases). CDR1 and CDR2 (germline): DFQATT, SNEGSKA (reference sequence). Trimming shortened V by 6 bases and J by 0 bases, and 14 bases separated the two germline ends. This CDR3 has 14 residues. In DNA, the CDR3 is TGCAGTGCCGCACAGGGAACCCTGAACACTGAAGCTTTCTTT. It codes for CSAAQGTLNTEAFF.

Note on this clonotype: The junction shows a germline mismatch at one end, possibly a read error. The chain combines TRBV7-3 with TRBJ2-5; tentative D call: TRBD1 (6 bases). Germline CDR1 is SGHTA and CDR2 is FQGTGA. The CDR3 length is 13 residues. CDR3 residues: CASGLGQLETQYF. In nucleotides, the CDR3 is TGTGCCAGCGGCTTGGGACAACTAGAGACCCAGTACTTC.

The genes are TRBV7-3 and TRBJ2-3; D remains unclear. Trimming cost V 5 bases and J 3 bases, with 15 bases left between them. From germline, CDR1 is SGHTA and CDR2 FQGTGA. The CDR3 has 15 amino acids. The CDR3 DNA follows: TGTGCCAGCAGCCAAGACCCGATGGGGACAGATACGCAGTATTTT. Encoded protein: CASSQDPMGTDTQYF. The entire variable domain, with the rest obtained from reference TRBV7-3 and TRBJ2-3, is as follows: GAGVSQTPSNKVTEKGKYVELRCDPISGHTALYWYRQSLGQGPEFLIYFQGTGAADDSGLPNDRFFAVRPEGSVSTLKIQRTERGDSAVYLCASSQDPMGTDTQYFGPGTRLTVL.

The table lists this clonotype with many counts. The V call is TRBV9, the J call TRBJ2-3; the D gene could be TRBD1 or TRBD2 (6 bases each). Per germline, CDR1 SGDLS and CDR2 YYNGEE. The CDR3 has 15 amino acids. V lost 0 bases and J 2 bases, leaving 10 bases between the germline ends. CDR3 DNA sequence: TGTGCCAGCAGCGTAGGGGGGGCCTACACAGATACGCAGTATTTT. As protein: CASSVGGAYTDTQYF. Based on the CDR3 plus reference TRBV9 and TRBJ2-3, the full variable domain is DSGVTQTPKHLITATGQRVTLRCSPRSGDLSVYWYQQSLDQGLQFLIQYYNGEERAKGNILERFSAQQFPDLHSELNLSSLELGDSALYFCASSVGGAYTDTQYFGPGTRLTVL.

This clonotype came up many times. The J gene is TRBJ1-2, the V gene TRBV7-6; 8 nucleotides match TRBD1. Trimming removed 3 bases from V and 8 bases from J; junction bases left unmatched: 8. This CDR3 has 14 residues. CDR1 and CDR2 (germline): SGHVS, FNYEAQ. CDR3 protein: CASSFGQGLDGYTF. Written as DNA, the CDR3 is TGTGCCAGCAGCTTCGGACAGGGCCTCGACGGCTACACCTTC.

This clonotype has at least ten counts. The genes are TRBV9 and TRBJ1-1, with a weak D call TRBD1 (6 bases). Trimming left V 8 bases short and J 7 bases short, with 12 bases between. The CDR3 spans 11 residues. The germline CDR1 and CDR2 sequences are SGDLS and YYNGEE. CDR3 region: CARPGGNEAFF. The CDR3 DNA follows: TGTGCCAGACCTGGGGGCAATGAAGCTTTCTTT.

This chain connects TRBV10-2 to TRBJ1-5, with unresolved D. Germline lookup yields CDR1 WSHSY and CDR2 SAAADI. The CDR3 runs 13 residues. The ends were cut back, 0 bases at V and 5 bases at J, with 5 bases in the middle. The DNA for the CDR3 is TGCGCCAGCAGTGAGTCGAGGGATCAGCCCCAGCATTTT. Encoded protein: CASSESRDQPQHF.